The 23 T cell receptor beta chains below come from one sample, sequenced in a study of T cells after yellow fever vaccination. TCRdb passed the 5' RACE reads through MiXCR, listing each CDR3 protein once. This table holds roughly 520,000 distinct CDR3 sequences, 21% found once. The sample here was PBMCs, taken approximately 22 days after the first yellow fever vaccination. These receptors were obtained from a man younger than 30 who received the YFV17D yellow fever vaccine.

This chain joins TRBV30 and TRBJ1-4; D possibly corresponds to TRBD1 (5 bases). Between the trimmed V and J ends, which lost 4 bases and 6 bases, there was a span of 12 bases. This CDR3 contains 13 residues. The V gene's germline CDR1 is GTSNPN and CDR2 SVGIG (reference sequence). The CDR3, as DNA: TGTGCCTGGATTGGAGGGGATCATGAAAAACTGTTTTTT. This translates into CAWIGGDHEKLFF.

This chain connects TRBV5-4 to TRBJ2-1; the D gene could be TRBD1 or TRBD2 (5 bases each). Trimming took off 1 base at V and 7 bases at J, with 12 bases between the two ends. Germline V gene sequence: CDR1 SGHNT, CDR2 YYREEE (reference sequence). This CDR3 is 14 amino acids long. CDR3 residues: CASSLLGGGNEQFF. As DNA, the CDR3 is TGTGCCAGCAGCTTGCTTGGGGGTGGGAATGAGCAGTTCTTC.

This chain uses TRBV4-1 with TRBJ1-6, with 7 bases fitting TRBD1. Per germline, CDR1 MGHRA and CDR2 YSYEKL. The ends lost 2 bases at V and 8 bases at J; junction bases unmatched: 9. This CDR3 contains 16 residues. CDR3 DNA sequence: TGCGCCAGCAGCCAAATCCGAGGAGACAGGGATTCACCCCTCCACTTT. This translates into CASSQIRGDRDSPLHF.

This clonotype turned up a few times. CDR3 in amino acids: CASSPRGRSGGNTGELFF. The CDR3 nucleotides are TGTGCCAGCAGCCCACGGGGTCGCAGCGGGGGGAACACCGGGGAGCTGTTTTTT. The V and J genes are TRBV7-3 and TRBJ2-2, with 8 positions matching TRBD2. This CDR3 has 18 residues. The V and J ends lost 5 bases and 1 base, in that order; junction bases with no gene match: 12. CDR1 is SGHTA and CDR2 is FQGTGA in the germline V gene.

This clonotype was seen a few times. The rearrangement uses TRBV4-3 and TRBJ2-7; 12 bases map to TRBD2. This CDR3 has 17 amino acids. Unmatched junction bases numbered 9, after V lost 0 bases and J lost 6 bases. Germline V gives CDR1 LGHNA, CDR2 YSLEER. CDR3 sequence reads: CASSQEGLAGGLVEQYF. The CDR3 nucleotides read TGCGCCAGCAGCCAAGAAGGGCTAGCGGGGGGGCTTGTCGAGCAGTACTTC.

The chain uses TRBV5-7 and TRBJ2-4; tentative D call: TRBD1 (5 bases). TRBV5-7 is an open reading frame whose function is uncertain. V was pared by 0 bases and J by 0 bases, with 13 bases between. CDR3 length equals 17 residues. The CDR3 loop is CASSLAPGAIAKNIQYF. The CDR3 DNA follows: TGTGCCAGCAGCTTGGCGCCTGGGGCAATAGCCAAAAACATTCAGTACTTC.

This sequence joins TRBV20-1 and TRBJ2-1; D is uncertain. Trimming stripped 6 bases from V and 2 bases from J, with 11 bases between. The CDR3 spans 13 residues. The V gene's germline CDR1 is DFQATT and CDR2 SNEGSKA (reference sequence). The CDR3 DNA reads as TGCAGTGCCCCCGCCCCCACCTACAATGAGCAGTTCTTC. Protein product: CSAPAPTYNEQFF.

The rearrangement uses TRBV18 and TRBJ2-1, with a weak D call TRBD1 (5 bases). CDR3 length equals 16 residues. From germline, CDR1 is KGHSH and CDR2 LQKENI. V was shortened by 2 bases and J by 1 base, with 12 bases between the two germline ends. The CDR3 nucleotides read TGTGCCAGCTCACCAGGGGCACTGAGGTCCTACAATGAGCAGTTCTTC. This sequence encodes CASSPGALRSYNEQFF.

This clonotype was picked up a small number of times. The chain joins TRBV20-1 to TRBJ1-2; D unclear. The length of the CDR3 is 14 residues. V was cut by 6 bases and J by 2 bases, with 16 bases left in between. The germline gives CDR1 DFQATT, CDR2 SNEGSKA (reference sequence). The CDR3 DNA is TGCAGTGCCAGTCAAAGTCGAAGAAACTATGGCTACACCTTC. It is translated as CSASQSRRNYGYTF.

This clonotype was seen repeatedly, ten times or more. This chain uses TRBV5-6 with TRBJ1-6; D possibly corresponds to TRBD1 (5 bases). The CDR3 is 16 residues long. The germline V gene encodes CDR1 SGHDT and CDR2 YYEEEE. Deletions cut 1 base from V and 8 bases from J, with 16 bases between. The DNA of the CDR3 is TGTGCCAGCAGCTTGCCTGGAGGGGCACCAGATTCACCCCTCCACTTT. Its protein product is CASSLPGGAPDSPLHF.

This clonotype appeared a few times. The J gene is TRBJ1-5, the V gene TRBV4-1; tentative D call: TRBD1 (5 bases). V was trimmed by 1 base and J by 5 bases, leaving 12 bases between them. Germline V gene sequence: CDR1 MGHRA, CDR2 YSYEKL. This CDR3 is built from 15 residues. The CDR3 bases are TGCGCCAGCAGCCAAGCCTCAGGGTACGATCAGCCCCAGCATTTT. It yields the protein CASSQASGYDQPQHF.

The J gene is TRBJ1-2, the V gene TRBV20-1, with D possibly being TRBD1 (5 bases). Trimming shortened V by 0 bases and J by 3 bases, and 14 bases separated the two germline ends. Germline CDR1 is DFQATT and CDR2 is SNEGSKA (reference sequence). The CDR3 totals 15 residues. In DNA form, the CDR3 reads TGCAGTGCTAGAGATCTGGGGGTTCAAGACTATGGCTACACCTTC. Protein: CSARDLGVQDYGYTF.

The chain carries TRBV5-4 and TRBJ2-7; a weak D match, TRBD1 (5 bases). This CDR3 is 16 amino acids long. Looked up from germline, CDR1 is SGHNT and CDR2 is YYREEE (reference sequence). Between the trimmed V and J ends, which lost 3 bases and 6 bases, there was a span of 22 bases. CDR3 residues: CASSCPGRRVFCEQYF. The DNA for the CDR3 is TGTGCCAGCAGCTGCCCAGGGCGCCGAGTATTTTGCGAGCAGTACTTC.

The chain uses TRBV19 and TRBJ1-1; D gene uncertain. The CDR3 is 12 residues long. Germline CDR1 LNHDA, CDR2 SQIVND (reference sequence). The germline V and J ends were trimmed by 3 bases and 4 bases, with 6 bases remaining between them. The CDR3 DNA follows: TGTGCCAGTAGTATGGGATTCACTGAAGCTTTCTTT. Residues: CASSMGFTEAFF.

This clonotype came up a few times. The CDR3 spells CASSDGGGLGQPQHF. Written as DNA, the CDR3 is TGCGCCAGCAGCGACGGGGGGGGGTTGGGTCAGCCCCAGCATTTT. The gene calls are TRBV5-1 and TRBJ1-5; TRBD1 might be the D (5 bases). Germline V gene lookup returns CDR1 SGHRS and CDR2 YFSETQ. Trimming took 4 bases from V and 6 from J, leaving 17 bases between them. This CDR3 comprises 15 residues. The complete variable domain, with remaining parts taken from reference TRBV5-1 and TRBJ1-5, reads KAGVTQTPRYLIKTRGQQVTLSCSPISGHRSVSWYQQTPGQGLQFLFEYFSETQRNKGNFPGRFSGRQFSNSRSEMNVSTLELGDSALYLCASSDGGGLGQPQHFGDGTRLSIL.

The chain employs TRBV20-1 and TRBJ2-5; D not resolved. CDR3 length: 13 residues. V was pared by 3 bases and J by 0 bases, with 8 bases between. Germline CDR1 is DFQATT and CDR2 is SNEGSKA (reference sequence). The CDR3 bases are TGCAGTGCTAGGCACAACTACCAAGAGACCCAGTACTTC. Translated: CSARHNYQETQYF.

This chain's CDR3 is CASSGGPPNTGELFF. DNA of the CDR3: TGTGCCAGCTCAGGGGGACCACCCAACACCGGGGAGCTGTTTTTT. This chain connects TRBV7-2 to TRBJ2-2, with 7 bases aligning to TRBD1. The ends lost 8 bases at V and 2 bases at J; junction bases unmatched: 8. The length of the CDR3 is 15 residues. Germline assignment: CDR1 SGHTA and CDR2 FQGNSA.

The rearrangement uses TRBV10-2 and TRBJ1-2; D may be TRBD1 (5 bases). V lost 2 bases and J 7 bases, leaving 11 bases between the germline ends. Germline CDR1 reads WSHSY; CDR2 reads SAAADI. This CDR3 has 13 amino acids. CDR3 region: CASSEGGFGGYTF. CDR3 in DNA: TGCGCCAGCAGTGAGGGGGGTTTCGGTGGCTACACCTTC.

The CDR3 sequence is CAISVGAAGPYEQYF. CDR3 bases: TGTGCCATCAGCGTAGGGGCTGCTGGTCCCTACGAGCAGTACTTC. This chain links TRBV10-3 with TRBJ2-7; the D gene is possibly TRBD1 (5 bases). The V and J ends lost 6 bases and 2 bases respectively, with 17 bases between them. The CDR3 runs to 15 residues. The V gene's germline CDR1 is ENHRY and CDR2 SYGVKD.

This clonotype showed up many times. The chain has TRBV7-7 and TRBJ2-1; 13 bases are shared with TRBD2. Germline V lookup: CDR1 SSHAT, CDR2 FNYEAQ (reference sequence). J gave up 7 bases and V 5 bases, and 8 bases lay outside the gene matches. The CDR3 has 16 amino acids. The CDR3 bases are TGTGCCAGCAGCGCGGTACTAGCGGGGGGGCCGAATGAGCAGTTCTTC. This encodes CASSAVLAGGPNEQFF.

This sequence joins TRBV7-9 and TRBJ2-1, with D perhaps matching TRBD1 (5 bases). This CDR3 has 16 residues. Per the germline V gene, CDR1 is SEHNR and CDR2 is FQNEAQ (reference sequence). Trimming shortened V by 5 bases and J by 4 bases, and 18 bases separated the two germline ends. The CDR3 DNA sequence: TGTGCCAGCAGCCCCCCAACAGGTGGGCAATACAATGAGCAGTTCTTC. Amino acids: CASSPPTGGQYNEQFF.

This chain joins TRBV7-2 and TRBJ2-3; D is perhaps TRBD2 (5 bases). There are 15 residues in the CDR3. Trimming took off 1 base at V and 4 bases at J, with 12 bases between the two ends. The germline V gene encodes CDR1 SGHTA and CDR2 FQGNSA. The CDR3 region has the DNA TGTGCCAGCAGCTTAGTCCTAGCCCCCCCAGATACGCAGTATTTT. Amino acid sequence: CASSLVLAPPDTQYF.

This clonotype was detected a few times. The chain uses TRBV7-9 and TRBJ1-5; D gene unclear. The CDR3 is made up of 16 amino acids. Trimming removed 3 bases at V and 1 base at J, with 13 bases between. In germline, CDR1 is SEHNR, CDR2 FQNEAQ (reference sequence). CDR3 loop: CASSLDSPGSNQPQHF. CDR3 nucleotide sequence: TGTGCCAGCAGCTTGGACTCACCTGGGAGCAATCAGCCCCAGCATTTT.